These 16 T cell receptor beta chains were sequenced from one sample in a study of blood T cell repertoires in COVID-19. Assay: immunoSEQ multiplex PCR; the TCRdb copy retains only in-frame clones and omits some. The repertoire holds 150,000 or so clones, with about 90% as singletons. The sequenced material came from peripheral blood. The receptors were sampled from a man aged 25-40 years with COVID-19, enrolled during active disease.

The rearrangement links TRBV28 to TRBJ1-1; D not resolved. Germline values: CDR1 MDHEN, CDR2 SYDVKM. The CDR3 extends over 12 amino acids. V was shortened by 5 bases and J by 4 bases, with 8 bases between the two germline ends. In nucleotides, the CDR3 is TGTGCCAGCAGTCCGCGTGGCACTGAAGCTTTCTTT. This codes for CASSPRGTEAFF.

The chain recombines TRBV27 with TRBJ2-1, with 10 bases aligning to TRBD2. Per germline, CDR1 MNHEY and CDR2 SMNVEV (reference sequence). V lost 0 bases and J lost 4; bases outside the gene matches: 6. This CDR3 contains 17 residues. The CDR3, as DNA: TGTGCCAGCAGTTTATCGTCTAGCGGGGGACTATACAATGAGCAGTTCTTC. The encoded protein is CASSLSSSGGLYNEQFF.

The chain employs TRBV6-2 or TRBV6-3 and TRBJ2-2; 12 bases are a match to TRBD2. Trimming removed 6 bases from V and 5 bases from J; junction bases left unmatched: 7. This CDR3 has 16 amino acids. Germline V CDR1 and CDR2: MNHEY, SVGEGT. CDR3: CASSQAGTSGTGELFF. The DNA of the CDR3 is TGTGCCAGCAGCCAAGCCGGGACTAGCGGGACCGGGGAGCTGTTTTTT.

The chain uses TRBV6-5 and TRBJ1-2; D perhaps matches TRBD1 (5 bases). Trimming cost V 3 bases and J 7 bases, with 15 bases left between them. The germline gives CDR1 MNHEY, CDR2 SVGAGI. This CDR3 contains 14 residues. This CDR3 is CASSYRQGALGYTF. The CDR3 DNA is TGTGCCAGCAGTTATAGGCAAGGGGCTCTTGGCTACACCTTC.

The gene calls are TRBV19 and TRBJ1-3; 10 positions match TRBD1. CDR3 size: 15 residues. Germline loops: CDR1 LNHDA, CDR2 SQIVND (reference sequence). After removal of 3 bases from V and 5 bases from J, the junction contained 4 bases not matched to a gene. The CDR3 sequence is CASSMSGQGRNTIYF. In DNA, the CDR3 is TGTGCCAGTAGTATGTCGGGACAGGGGAGAAACACCATATATTTT.

The V call is TRBV24-1, the J call TRBJ1-1; D is undetermined. V lost 4 bases to trimming and J lost 2 bases, with 10 bases between them. Germline V CDR1 and CDR2: KGHDR, SFDVKD. This CDR3 region has 14 residues. The CDR3, as DNA: TGTGCCACCAGTGACCCGGGTGAAAACACTGAAGCTTTCTTT. Translated: CATSDPGENTEAFF.

The rearrangement uses TRBV10-3 and TRBJ1-3; 10 bases are shared with TRBD1. The germline V gene encodes CDR1 ENHRY and CDR2 SYGVKD. Trimming took 5 bases from V and 7 from J; bases not matched to a gene: 17. The length of the CDR3 is 18 residues. The CDR3 spells CAISKTGGEDLWGNTIYF. The CDR3, as DNA: TGTGCCATCAGTAAGACAGGGGGCGAAGATCTGTGGGGGAACACCATATATTTT.

The chain links TRBV6-4 to TRBJ2-7, with 10 bases aligning to TRBD1. V lost 6 bases and J lost 7; bases outside the gene matches: 12. CDR3 length: 15 residues. The germline V gene encodes CDR1 MRHNA and CDR2 SNTAGT. CDR3 region: CASSLGDRGRGEQYF. CDR3 DNA sequence: TGTGCCAGCAGCTTGGGAGACAGGGGGCGCGGGGAGCAGTACTTC.

The genes are TRBV7-9 and TRBJ2-1; D gene ambiguous. V dropped 1 base and J dropped 8 bases, with 6 bases sitting between them. This CDR3 is 12 amino acids long. Germline V gives CDR1 SEHNR, CDR2 FQNEAQ (reference sequence). The CDR3 DNA reads as TGTGCCAGCAGCTTAGGCCGGGATGAGCAGTTCTTC. Its protein is CASSLGRDEQFF.

Written as DNA, the CDR3 is TGCGCCAGCAGCTTGCGAACCGGACGGCAGGGCACTGAAGCTTTCTTT. Protein: CASSLRTGRQGTEAFF. This rearrangement joins TRBV5-1 to TRBJ1-1, with TRBD1 as a possible D gene (5 bases). Trimming removed 1 base at V and 4 bases at J, with 17 bases between. CDR1 SGHRS and CDR2 YFSETQ come from the germline V gene. The CDR3 is 16 amino acids.

The rearrangement joins TRBV11-2 to TRBJ2-7; TRBD2 matches at 9 bases. The V and J ends lost 4 bases and 2 bases, in that order; junction bases with no gene match: 9. Germline CDR1 and CDR2: SGHAT and FQNNGV. The CDR3 spans 16 residues. The CDR3 is CASSSRTAGGTYEQYF. The CDR3 DNA reads TGTGCCAGCAGCTCCCGAACAGCGGGAGGTACCTACGAGCAGTACTTC.

The chain links TRBV7-9 to TRBJ2-5; 7 nucleotides agree with TRBD1. This CDR3 contains 15 residues. V trimming: 5 bases; J trimming: 5 bases; junction bases outside the gene matches: 11. Germline lookup yields CDR1 SEHNR and CDR2 FQNEAQ (reference sequence). The CDR3 coding sequence is TGTGCCAGCAGCCTCCCTCAGACAGGGTTGGAGACCCAGTACTTC. It specifies CASSLPQTGLETQYF.

The chain recombines TRBV6-6 with TRBJ2-7; 13 nucleotides agree with TRBD2. Germline V lookup: CDR1 MNHNY, CDR2 SVGAGI (reference sequence). V was clipped by 5 bases and J by 5 bases; unmatched bases: 3. The CDR3 totals 14 residues. CDR3 in DNA: TGTGCCAGCAGTCGCGGGACTAGCGGGGACGAGCAGTACTTC. Translating gives CASSRGTSGDEQYF.

The chain couples TRBV4-3 to TRBJ1-2; a possible D gene is TRBD1 (5 bases). V lost 0 bases and J 7 bases, leaving 21 bases between the germline ends. Germline CDR1 is LGHNA and CDR2 is YSLEER. The CDR3 covers 17 residues. CDR3 DNA sequence: TGCGCCAGCAGCCAAGATTCCGGAACTTGGTCAAGGGGTGGCTACACCTTC. This sequence encodes CASSQDSGTWSRGGYTF.

The rearrangement links TRBV6-2 or TRBV6-3 to TRBJ1-5, with D perhaps matching TRBD1 (6 bases). Trimming cost V 1 base and J 3 bases, with 13 bases left between them. This CDR3 is 16 amino acids long. Germline V lookup: CDR1 MNHEY, CDR2 SVGEGT. The CDR3 is CASSYWTARLNQPQHF. The CDR3 DNA sequence: TGTGCCAGCAGTTACTGGACAGCCCGACTCAATCAGCCCCAGCATTTT.

V usage is TRBV30 and J usage is TRBJ1-4; 7 bases map to TRBD1. The CDR3 runs to 16 residues. V shed 0 bases and J 5 bases; nucleotides not matched to a gene: 9. Germline V CDR1 and CDR2: GTSNPN, SVGIG (reference sequence). CDR3 nucleotides: TGTGCCTGGAGTGTATCTCCGGGACAGATGAATGAAAAACTGTTTTTT. This translates into CAWSVSPGQMNEKLFF.